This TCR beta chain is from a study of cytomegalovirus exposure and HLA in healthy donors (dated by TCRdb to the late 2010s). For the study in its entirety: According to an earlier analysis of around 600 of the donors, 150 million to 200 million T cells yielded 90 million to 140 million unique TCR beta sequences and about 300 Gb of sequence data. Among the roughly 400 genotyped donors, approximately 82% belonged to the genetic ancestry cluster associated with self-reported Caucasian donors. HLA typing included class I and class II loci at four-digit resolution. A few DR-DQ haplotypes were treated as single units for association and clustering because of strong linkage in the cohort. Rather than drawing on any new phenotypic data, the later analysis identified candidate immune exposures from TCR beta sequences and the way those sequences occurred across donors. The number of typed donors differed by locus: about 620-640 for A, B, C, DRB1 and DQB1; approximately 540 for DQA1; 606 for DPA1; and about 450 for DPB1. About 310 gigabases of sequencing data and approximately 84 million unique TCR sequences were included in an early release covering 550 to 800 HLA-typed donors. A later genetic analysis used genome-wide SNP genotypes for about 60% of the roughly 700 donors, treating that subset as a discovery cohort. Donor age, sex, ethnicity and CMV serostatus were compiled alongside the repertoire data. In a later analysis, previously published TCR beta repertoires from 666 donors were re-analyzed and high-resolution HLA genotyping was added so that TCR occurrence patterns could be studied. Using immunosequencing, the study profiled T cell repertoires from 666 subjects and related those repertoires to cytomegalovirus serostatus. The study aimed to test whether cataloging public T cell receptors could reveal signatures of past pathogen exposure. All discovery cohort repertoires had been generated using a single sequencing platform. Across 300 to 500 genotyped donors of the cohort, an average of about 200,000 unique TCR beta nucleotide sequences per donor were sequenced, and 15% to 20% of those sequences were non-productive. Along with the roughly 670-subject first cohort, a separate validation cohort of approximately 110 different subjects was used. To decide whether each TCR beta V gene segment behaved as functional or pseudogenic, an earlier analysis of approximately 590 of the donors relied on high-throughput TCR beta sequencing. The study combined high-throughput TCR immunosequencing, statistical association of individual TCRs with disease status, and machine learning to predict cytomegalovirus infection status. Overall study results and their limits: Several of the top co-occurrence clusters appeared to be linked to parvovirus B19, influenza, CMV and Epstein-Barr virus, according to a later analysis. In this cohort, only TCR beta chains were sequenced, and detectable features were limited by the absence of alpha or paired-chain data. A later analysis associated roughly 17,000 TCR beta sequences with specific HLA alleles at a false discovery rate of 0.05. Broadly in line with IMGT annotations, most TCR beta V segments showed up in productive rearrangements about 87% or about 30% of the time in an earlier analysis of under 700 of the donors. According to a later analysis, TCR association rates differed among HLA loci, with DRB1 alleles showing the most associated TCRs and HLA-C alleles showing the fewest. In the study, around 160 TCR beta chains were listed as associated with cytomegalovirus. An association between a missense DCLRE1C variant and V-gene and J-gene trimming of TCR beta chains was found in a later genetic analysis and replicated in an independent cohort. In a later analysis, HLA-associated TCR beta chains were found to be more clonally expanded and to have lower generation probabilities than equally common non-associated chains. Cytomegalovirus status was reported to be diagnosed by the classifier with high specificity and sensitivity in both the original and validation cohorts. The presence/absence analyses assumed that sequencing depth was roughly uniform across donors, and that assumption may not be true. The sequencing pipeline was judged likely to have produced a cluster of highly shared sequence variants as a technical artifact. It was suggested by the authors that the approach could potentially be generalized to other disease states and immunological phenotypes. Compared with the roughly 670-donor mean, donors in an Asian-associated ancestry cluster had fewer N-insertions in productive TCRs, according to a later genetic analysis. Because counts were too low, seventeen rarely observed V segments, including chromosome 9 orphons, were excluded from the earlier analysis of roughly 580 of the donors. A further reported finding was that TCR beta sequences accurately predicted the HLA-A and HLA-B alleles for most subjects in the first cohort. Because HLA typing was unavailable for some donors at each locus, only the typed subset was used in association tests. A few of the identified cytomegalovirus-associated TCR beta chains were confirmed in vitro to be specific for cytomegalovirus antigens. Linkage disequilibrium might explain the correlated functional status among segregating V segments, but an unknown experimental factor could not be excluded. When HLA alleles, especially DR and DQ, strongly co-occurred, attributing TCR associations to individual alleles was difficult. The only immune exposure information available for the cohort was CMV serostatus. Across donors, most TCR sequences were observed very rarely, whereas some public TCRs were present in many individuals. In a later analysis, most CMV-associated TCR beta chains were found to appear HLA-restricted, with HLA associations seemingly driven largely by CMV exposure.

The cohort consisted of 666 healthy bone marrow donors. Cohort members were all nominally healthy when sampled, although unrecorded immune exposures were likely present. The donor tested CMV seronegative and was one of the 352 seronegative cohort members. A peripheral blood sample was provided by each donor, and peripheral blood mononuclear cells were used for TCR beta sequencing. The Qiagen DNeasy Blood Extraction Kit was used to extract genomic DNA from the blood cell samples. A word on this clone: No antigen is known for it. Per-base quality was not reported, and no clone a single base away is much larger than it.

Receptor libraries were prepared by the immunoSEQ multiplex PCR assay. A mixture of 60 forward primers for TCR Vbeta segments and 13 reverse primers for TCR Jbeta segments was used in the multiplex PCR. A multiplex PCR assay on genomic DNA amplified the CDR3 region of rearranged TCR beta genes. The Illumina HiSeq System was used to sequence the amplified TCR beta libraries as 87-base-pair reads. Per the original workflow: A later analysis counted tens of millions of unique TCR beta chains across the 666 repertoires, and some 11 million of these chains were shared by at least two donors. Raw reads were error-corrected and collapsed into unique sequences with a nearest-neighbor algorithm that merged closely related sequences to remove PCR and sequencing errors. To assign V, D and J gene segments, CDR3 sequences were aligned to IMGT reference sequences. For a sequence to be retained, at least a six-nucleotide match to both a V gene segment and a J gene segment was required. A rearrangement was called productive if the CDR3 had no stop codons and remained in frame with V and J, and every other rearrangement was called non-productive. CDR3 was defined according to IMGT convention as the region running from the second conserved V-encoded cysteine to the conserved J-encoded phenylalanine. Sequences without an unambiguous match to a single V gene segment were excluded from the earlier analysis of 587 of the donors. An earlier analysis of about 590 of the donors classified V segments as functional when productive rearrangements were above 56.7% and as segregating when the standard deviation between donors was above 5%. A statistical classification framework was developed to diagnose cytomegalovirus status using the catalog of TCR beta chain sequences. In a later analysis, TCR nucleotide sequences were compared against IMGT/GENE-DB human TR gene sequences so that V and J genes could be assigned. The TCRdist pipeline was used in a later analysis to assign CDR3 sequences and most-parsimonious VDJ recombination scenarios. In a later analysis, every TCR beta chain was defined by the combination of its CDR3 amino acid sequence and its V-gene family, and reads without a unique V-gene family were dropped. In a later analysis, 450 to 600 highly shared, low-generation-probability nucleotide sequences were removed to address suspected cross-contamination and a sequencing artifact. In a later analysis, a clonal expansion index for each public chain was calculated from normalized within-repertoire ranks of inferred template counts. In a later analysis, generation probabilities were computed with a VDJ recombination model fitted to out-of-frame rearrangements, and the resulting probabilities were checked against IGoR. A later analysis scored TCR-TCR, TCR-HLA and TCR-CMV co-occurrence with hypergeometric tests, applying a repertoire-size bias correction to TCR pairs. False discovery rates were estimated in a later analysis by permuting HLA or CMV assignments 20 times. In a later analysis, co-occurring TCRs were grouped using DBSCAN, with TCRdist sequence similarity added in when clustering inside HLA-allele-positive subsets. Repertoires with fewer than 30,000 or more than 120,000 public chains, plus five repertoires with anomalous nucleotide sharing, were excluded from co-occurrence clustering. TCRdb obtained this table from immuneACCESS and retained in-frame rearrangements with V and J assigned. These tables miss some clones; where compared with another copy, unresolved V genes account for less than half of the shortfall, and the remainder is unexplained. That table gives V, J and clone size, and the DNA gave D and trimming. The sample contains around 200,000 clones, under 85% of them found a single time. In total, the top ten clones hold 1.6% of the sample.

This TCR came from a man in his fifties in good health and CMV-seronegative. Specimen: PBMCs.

The encoded CDR3 is CASSQGAGGLGQPQHF. The nucleotides are TGCGCCAGCAGCCAAGGCGCGGGAGGGTTGGGTCAGCCCCAGCATTTT. In this chain, TRBV4-3 is recombined with TRBJ1-5; the D gene remains uncertain. The CDR3 starts with the cysteine, ends with the phenylalanine, and has 16 residues. The CDR3 DNA has 48 bases and is translated from base 1. The trim is 1 base for V and 6 bases for J, with a gap of 16 bases between the germline ends. CDR1 is given as LGHNA and CDR2 as YSLEER, both from the germline V gene.